This T cell receptor beta chain was retrieved from a study of HIV-infected patients and healthy controls. About the research overall: The CD4:CD8 ratio increased slightly in early therapy, but CD8 counts showed no consistent change. Findings and caveats of the study: Healthy controls shared more CDR3 sequences between individuals than HIV-infected patients did. Compared with untreated HIV+ repertoires, healthy controls showed roughly threefold more distinct CDR3s and higher Shannon diversity.

No cell fractionation was done, so the repertoire covers all unsorted peripheral blood T cells. This clonotype was recorded at least ten times. The antigen is undetermined. cDNA was made from 500 ng RNA using alpha and beta constant primers. Alpha and beta chain libraries were made separately by chain-specific third strand synthesis with multiplexing indices. TCRdb independently ran MiXCR on the 5' RACE reads; one entry per CDR3 protein. Among around 7,600 distinct CDR3 sequences listed, 9% to 10% were seen once. This CDR3 contains 13 residues. Per the germline V gene, CDR1 is MNHEY and CDR2 is SVGEGT. The V gene lost 6 bases and the J gene lost 5 bases, with 13 bases spanning the gap.

This chain connects TRBV6-2 or TRBV6-3 to TRBJ1-1; D possibly corresponds to TRBD1 (5 bases). This sequence was found in an adult with HIV infection. This material consisted of blood, taken before antiretroviral therapy. The CDR3 DNA reads TGTGCCAGCAGCGGAGGTGGGGGAACTGAAGCTTTCTTT. Its translation is CASSGGGGTEAFF.